This T cell receptor beta chain was observed in a study of cytomegalovirus exposure and HLA in healthy donors. This CDR3 has 14 amino acids. In germline, CDR1 is SGHDN, CDR2 FVKESK. V dropped 5 bases and J dropped 3 bases, with 12 bases sitting between them. Profiled with immunoSEQ multiplex PCR; TCRdb holds only in-frame clones, not every one. There are some 110,000 clones in the sample; around 88% occur only once, and nearly 5% lies in the top ten. This chain connects TRBV14 to TRBJ2-3, with TRBD2 as a possible D gene (5 bases). Sequencing was performed on PBMCs. This sequence was found in a man between 18 and 35 years old in good health and CMV-seronegative. CDR3 amino acids: CASSVGVGTDTQYF. CDR3 in DNA: TGTGCCAGCAGCGTCGGGGTCGGGACAGATACGCAGTATTTT.